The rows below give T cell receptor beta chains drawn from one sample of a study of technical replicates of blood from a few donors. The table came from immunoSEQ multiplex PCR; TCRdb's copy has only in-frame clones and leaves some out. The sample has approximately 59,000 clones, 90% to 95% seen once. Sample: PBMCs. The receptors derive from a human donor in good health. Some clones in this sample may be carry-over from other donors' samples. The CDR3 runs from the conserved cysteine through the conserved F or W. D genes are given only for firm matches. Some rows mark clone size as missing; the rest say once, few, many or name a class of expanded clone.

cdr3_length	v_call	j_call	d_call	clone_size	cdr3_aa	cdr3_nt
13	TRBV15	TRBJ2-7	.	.	CATSRGARYEQYF	TGTGCCACCAGCAGAGGGGCGAGATACGAGCAGTACTTC
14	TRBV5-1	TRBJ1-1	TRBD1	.	CASSSQGVGAEAFF	TGCGCCAGCAGCTCCCAGGGGGTTGGGGCTGAAGCTTTCTTT
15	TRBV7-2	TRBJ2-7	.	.	CASSLPPAAISQQYF	TGTGCCAGCAGCTTACCCCCAGCGGCCATTTCACAGCAGTACTTC
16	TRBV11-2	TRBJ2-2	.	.	CASSLYMGGGSGELFF	TGTGCCAGCAGCTTATATATGGGGGGGGGCAGCGGGGAGCTGTTTTTT
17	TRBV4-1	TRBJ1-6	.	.	CASSQGPGSAYNSPLHF	TGCGCCAGCAGCCAAGGGCCGGGGTCCGCCTATAATTCACCCCTCCACTTT
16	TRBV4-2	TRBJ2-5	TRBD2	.	CASSQEPSGGGETQYF	TGTGCCAGCAGCCAAGAGCCCAGCGGGGGCGGAGAGACCCAGTACTTC
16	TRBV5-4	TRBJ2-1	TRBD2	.	CASSPGLAGGYNEQFF	TGTGCCAGCAGCCCAGGACTAGCGGGGGGCTACAATGAGCAGTTCTTC
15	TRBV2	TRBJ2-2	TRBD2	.	CASRASSGRTGELFF	TGTGCCAGCAGGGCTTCTAGCGGGCGGACCGGGGAGCTGTTTTTT
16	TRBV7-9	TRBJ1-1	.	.	CASSLVGQAVNTEAFF	TGTGCCAGCAGCTTAGTAGGTCAGGCAGTAAACACTGAAGCTTTCTTT
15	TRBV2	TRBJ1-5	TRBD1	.	CASTGDRGRNQPQHF	TGTGCCAGCACGGGGGACAGGGGGCGGAATCAGCCCCAGCATTTT
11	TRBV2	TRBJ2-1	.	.	CASTLSNEQFF	TGTGCCAGCACCCTAAGCAATGAGCAGTTCTTC
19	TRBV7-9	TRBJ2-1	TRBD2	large	CASSYRKTSGRSSYNEQFF	TGTGCCAGCAGCTACCGGAAAACTAGCGGGCGTAGCTCCTACAATGAGCAGTTCTTC
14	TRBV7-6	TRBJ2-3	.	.	CASNGGGTTDTQYF	TGTGCCAGTAACGGTGGCGGAACCACAGATACGCAGTATTTT
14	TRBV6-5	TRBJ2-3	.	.	CASSYRLETDTQYF	TGTGCCAGCAGTTATCGGCTAGAAACAGATACGCAGTATTTT
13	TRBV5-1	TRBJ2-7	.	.	CASSSRQNYEQYF	TGCGCCAGCAGCTCACGACAGAACTACGAGCAGTACTTC
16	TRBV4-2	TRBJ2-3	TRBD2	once	CASSQGASGGTDTQYF	TGTGCCAGCAGCCAAGGAGCTAGCGGGGGCACAGATACGCAGTATTTT